Below are 6 T cell receptor beta chains sequenced from a single sample in a study of cytomegalovirus exposure and HLA in healthy donors. PCR primers comprised 60 Vbeta and 13 Jbeta primers. TCRdb keeps only in-frame clones here, not all; method: immunoSEQ multiplex PCR. The data show 90,000 to 120,000 clones, approximately 79% seen once. The material sequenced was PBMCs. The receptor source for this set is a woman in her thirties or forties in good health and CMV-seropositive.

The CDR3 DNA reads TGTGCCACCAGCAGTCCCGGGACAGGCGCCAACACTGAAGCTTTCTTT. Amino acids: CATSSPGTGANTEAFF. The chain joins TRBV15 to TRBJ1-1; TRBD1 agrees at 8 bases. The V gene end was trimmed by 3 bases and the J gene end by 2 bases; junction bases not matched to a gene: 8. Germline values: CDR1 LNHNV, CDR2 YYDKDF (reference sequence). The CDR3 is 16 amino acids.

CDR3 region: CASSQVTSAEQYF. Here the CDR3 DNA reads TGTGCCAGCAGCCAAGTGACCAGCGCCGAGCAGTACTTC. This chain connects TRBV4-2 to TRBJ2-7; D not certain. The germline V and J ends were trimmed by 1 base and 6 bases, with 10 bases remaining between them. Germline CDR1 and CDR2: LGHNA and YNFKEQ. The CDR3 is 13 residues long.

Comments on this clone: This sample includes further DNA sequences coding for the same CDR3. The chain has TRBV7-2 and TRBJ2-7; D is possibly TRBD1 (6 bases). With 3 bases removed from V and 1 base from J, the gap between germline ends came to 10 bases. Germline V gene sequence: CDR1 SGHTA, CDR2 FQGNSA. CDR3 length: 14 amino acids. The CDR3, as DNA: TGTGCCAGCAGCTTGGGAACAGGGTCCTACGAGCAGTACTTC. Its translation: CASSLGTGSYEQYF.

The chain has TRBV4-2 and TRBJ1-4; D is ambiguous. Per germline, CDR1 LGHNA and CDR2 YNFKEQ. The CDR3 loop spans 15 amino acids. The ends were cut back, 3 bases at V and 8 bases at J, with 16 bases in the middle. As DNA, the CDR3 is TGTGCCAGCAGCCAGGGAGGGAGGGATCAAGAAAAACTGTTTTTT. Translating it yields CASSQGGRDQEKLFF.

The chain has TRBV29-1 and TRBJ1-2; 9 nucleotides line up with TRBD1. V shed 4 bases, J shed 6 bases, and the junction held 3 bases outside the gene matches. Looked up from germline, CDR1 is SQVTM and CDR2 is ANQGSEA. The CDR3 has 12 residues. CDR3 sequence: CSVADRGNGYTF. The CDR3 DNA follows: TGCAGCGTTGCGGACAGGGGCAATGGCTACACCTTC. Together with reference TRBV29-1 and TRBJ1-2, the CDR3 gives the full variable domain: SAVISQKPSRDICQRGTSLTIQCQVDSQVTMMFWYRQQPGQSLTLIATANQGSEATYESGFVIDKFPISRPNLTFSTLTVSNMSPEDSSIYLCSVADRGNGYTFGSGTRLTVV.

The chain is built from TRBV2 and TRBJ1-5; D call uncertain. Germline V gives CDR1 SNHLY, CDR2 FYNNEI. CDR3 length: 13 amino acids. V was pared by 3 bases and J by 5 bases, with 8 bases between. The CDR3, as DNA: TGTGCCAGCAGTGACCAATCATATCAGCCCCAGCATTTT. Protein product: CASSDQSYQPQHF.